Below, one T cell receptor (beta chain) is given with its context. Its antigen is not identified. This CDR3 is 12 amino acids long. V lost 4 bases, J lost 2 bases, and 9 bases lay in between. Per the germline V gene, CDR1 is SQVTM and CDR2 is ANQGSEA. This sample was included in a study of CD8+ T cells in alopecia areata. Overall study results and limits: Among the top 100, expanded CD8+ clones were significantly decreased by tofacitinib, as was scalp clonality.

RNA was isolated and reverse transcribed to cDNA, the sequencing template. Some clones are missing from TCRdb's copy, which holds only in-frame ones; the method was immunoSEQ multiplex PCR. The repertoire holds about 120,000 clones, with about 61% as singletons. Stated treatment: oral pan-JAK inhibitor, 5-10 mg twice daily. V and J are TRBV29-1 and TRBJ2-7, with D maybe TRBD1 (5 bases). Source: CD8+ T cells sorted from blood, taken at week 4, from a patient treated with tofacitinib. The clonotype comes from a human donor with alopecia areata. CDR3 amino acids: CSVGDSPYEQYF. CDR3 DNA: TGCAGCGTTGGCGACAGCCCCTACGAGCAGTACTTC.